Below, 5 T cell receptor beta chains from the same sample are listed, as sequenced in a study of blood T cell repertoires in COVID-19. Produced via immunoSEQ multiplex PCR; TCRdb's table is partial and in-frame only. Among approximately 270,000 clones, 70% to 90% were seen once, and the ten largest hold roughly 9.6%. Sequenced material: peripheral blood. All receptors come from a woman aged 70-85 years with acute or convalescent COVID-19.

The chain recombines TRBV2 with TRBJ1-1, with 8 nucleotides matching TRBD1. The CDR3 is made up of 15 amino acids. V shed 6 bases, J shed 5 bases, and the junction held 11 bases outside the gene matches. Germline V lookup: CDR1 SNHLY, CDR2 FYNNEI. CDR3 sequence reads: CASSPQGAPMTEAFF. For the CDR3, the DNA is TGTGCCAGCAGCCCTCAGGGGGCGCCTATGACTGAAGCTTTCTTT.

The chain employs TRBV18 and TRBJ1-1; maybe TRBD1 (5 bases). The CDR3 consists of 16 residues. Per germline, CDR1 KGHSH and CDR2 LQKENI. V lost 6 bases and J lost 1, with 18 bases in between. The CDR3 sequence is CASSAGVGGPNTEAFF. CDR3 DNA: TGTGCCAGCTCTGCGGGGGTTGGCGGACCGAACACTGAAGCTTTCTTT.

The chain carries TRBV6-5 and TRBJ2-7, with 8 bases matching TRBD1. V trimming: 6 bases; J trimming: 9 bases; junction bases outside the gene matches: 7. The germline V gene encodes CDR1 MNHEY and CDR2 SVGAGI. This CDR3 region has 12 residues. CDR3 protein: CASRPGGAGQYF. The CDR3 region has the DNA TGTGCCAGCAGACCAGGGGGCGCAGGGCAGTACTTC.

This clone was seen at least ten times. This sequence joins TRBV9 and TRBJ1-3; TRBD1 is a possible D gene (5 bases). The germline V and J ends were trimmed by 3 bases and 0 bases, with 13 bases remaining between them. The CDR3 is 16 amino acids. Germline loops: CDR1 SGDLS, CDR2 YYNGEE. CDR3 amino acids: CASSGRDGYSGNTIYF. The CDR3 region has the DNA TGTGCCAGCAGCGGGAGGGACGGGTACTCTGGAAACACCATATATTTT.

The V and J genes are TRBV6-2 or TRBV6-3 and TRBJ1-2; the match to TRBD1 covers 10 bases. The germline V gene has CDR1 MNHEY and CDR2 SVGEGT. The ends lost 5 bases at V and 7 bases at J; junction bases unmatched: 1. This CDR3 spans 12 amino acids. In nucleotides, the CDR3 is TGTGCCAGCAGTAGACAGGGGGCTGGCTACACCTTC. Amino acid sequence: CASSRQGAGYTF.